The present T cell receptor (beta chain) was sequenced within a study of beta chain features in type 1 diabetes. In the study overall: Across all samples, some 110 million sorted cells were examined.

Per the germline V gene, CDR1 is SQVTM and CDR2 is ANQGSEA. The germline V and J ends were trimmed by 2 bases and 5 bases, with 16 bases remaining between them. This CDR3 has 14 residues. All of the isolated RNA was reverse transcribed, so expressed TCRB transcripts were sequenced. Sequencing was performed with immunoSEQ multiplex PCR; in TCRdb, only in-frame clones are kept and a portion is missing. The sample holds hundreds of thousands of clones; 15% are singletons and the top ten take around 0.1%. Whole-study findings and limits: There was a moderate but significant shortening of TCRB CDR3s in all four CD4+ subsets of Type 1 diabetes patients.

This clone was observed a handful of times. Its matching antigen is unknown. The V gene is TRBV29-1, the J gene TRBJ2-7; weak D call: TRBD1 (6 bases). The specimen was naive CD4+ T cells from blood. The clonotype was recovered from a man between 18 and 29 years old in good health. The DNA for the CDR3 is TGCAGCGTTGAAACGACGTACAGGGTACACGAGCAGTACTTC. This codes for CSVETTYRVHEQYF.